These 6 T cell receptor beta chains were sequenced from one sample in a study of post-analysis software for immune sequencing data. Regarding the study as a whole: Roughly 5 TRBV segments occurring more often in patients than controls included TRBV5-6, TRBV5-1 and TRBV20-1.

Carried by the TCR beta cDNA libraries were unique molecular identifiers. TCRdb reanalysed the PCR reads using MiXCR and keeps one entry per CDR3 protein. The table includes roughly 800,000 distinct CDR3 sequences, 35% to 55% detected once. For these TCRs, the target antigens are not known. Sequenced sample: blood. These receptors originate from a girl aged 5 to 17 with multiple sclerosis.

This clonotype was seen only a few times. The chain joins TRBV5-6 to TRBJ2-3, with 7 bases identical to TRBD2. Germline loops: CDR1 SGHDT, CDR2 YYEEEE. The CDR3 runs 15 residues. Trimming cost V 4 bases and J 4 bases; bases outside gene matches: 9. The CDR3 DNA sequence: TGTGCCAGCAGCCCGGACCAGCGGGACGCAGATACGCAGTATTTT. Translation: CASSPDQRDADTQYF. The variable domain in full, completed from reference TRBV5-6 and TRBJ2-3, reads DAGVTQSPTHLIKTRGQQVTLRCSPKSGHDTVSWYQQALGQGPQFIFQYYEEEERQRGNFPDRFSGHQFPNYSSELNVNALLLGDSALYLCASSPDQRDADTQYFGPGTRLTVL.

The V gene is TRBV9, the J gene TRBJ2-7; 9 nucleotides agree with TRBD1. Trimming took 0 bases from V and 7 from J; bases not matched to a gene: 8. This CDR3 has 15 residues. Per the germline V gene, CDR1 is SGDLS and CDR2 is YYNGEE. For the CDR3, the DNA is TGTGCCAGCAGCGTAGATGGGACAGGGCTCAATGAGCAGTACTTC. This translates into CASSVDGTGLNEQYF. The full variable domain, rest sourced from reference TRBV9 and TRBJ2-7, is DSGVTQTPKHLITATGQRVTLRCSPRSGDLSVYWYQQSLDQGLQFLIQYYNGEERAKGNILERFSAQQFPDLHSELNLSSLELGDSALYFCASSVDGTGLNEQYFGPGTRLTVT.

The chain joins TRBV7-2 to TRBJ2-1, with D possibly matching TRBD1 (6 bases). The CDR3 length is 18 residues. CDR1 and CDR2 from the germline V gene are SGHTA and FQGNSA. V was cut by 1 base and J by 4 bases, with 20 bases left in between. Here the CDR3 reads CASSLEGAGASPYNEQFF. In nucleotides, the CDR3 is TGTGCCAGCAGCTTAGAAGGGGCAGGGGCTTCCCCATACAATGAGCAGTTCTTC.

This clonotype was picked up one time. The chain carries TRBV9 and TRBJ2-3, with D perhaps TRBD1 or TRBD2 (5 bases each). The CDR3 runs 15 residues. The germline V and J ends were trimmed by 0 bases and 3 bases, with 11 bases remaining between them. CDR1 and CDR2 from the germline V gene are SGDLS and YYNGEE. The CDR3 loop is CASSVAGLQTDTQYF. The CDR3 coding sequence is TGTGCCAGCAGCGTAGCGGGGCTACAAACAGATACGCAGTATTTT. Variable domain in full (rest from reference TRBV9 and TRBJ2-3): DSGVTQTPKHLITATGQRVTLRCSPRSGDLSVYWYQQSLDQGLQFLIQYYNGEERAKGNILERFSAQQFPDLHSELNLSSLELGDSALYFCASSVAGLQTDTQYFGPGTRLTVL.

J is TRBJ2-7 and V is TRBV20-1; the match to TRBD2 covers 7 bases. CDR3 length equals 14 residues. Trimming took 0 bases from V and 2 from J; bases not matched to a gene: 4. Germline loops: CDR1 DFQATT, CDR2 SNEGSKA (reference sequence). The CDR3 spells CSARDASGTYEQYF. For the CDR3, the DNA is TGCAGTGCTAGAGATGCTAGCGGCACCTACGAGCAGTACTTC.

The chain has TRBV4-2 and TRBJ2-1; 7 bases map to TRBD2. The CDR3 sequence is 16 residues long. Germline CDR1 reads LGHNA; CDR2 reads YNFKEQ. With V trimmed by 1 base and J by 3 bases, 6 bases remained unmatched. CDR3 amino acids: CASSQVWEGLYNEQFF. In DNA, the CDR3 is TGTGCCAGCAGCCAAGTATGGGAGGGCCTCTACAATGAGCAGTTCTTC.